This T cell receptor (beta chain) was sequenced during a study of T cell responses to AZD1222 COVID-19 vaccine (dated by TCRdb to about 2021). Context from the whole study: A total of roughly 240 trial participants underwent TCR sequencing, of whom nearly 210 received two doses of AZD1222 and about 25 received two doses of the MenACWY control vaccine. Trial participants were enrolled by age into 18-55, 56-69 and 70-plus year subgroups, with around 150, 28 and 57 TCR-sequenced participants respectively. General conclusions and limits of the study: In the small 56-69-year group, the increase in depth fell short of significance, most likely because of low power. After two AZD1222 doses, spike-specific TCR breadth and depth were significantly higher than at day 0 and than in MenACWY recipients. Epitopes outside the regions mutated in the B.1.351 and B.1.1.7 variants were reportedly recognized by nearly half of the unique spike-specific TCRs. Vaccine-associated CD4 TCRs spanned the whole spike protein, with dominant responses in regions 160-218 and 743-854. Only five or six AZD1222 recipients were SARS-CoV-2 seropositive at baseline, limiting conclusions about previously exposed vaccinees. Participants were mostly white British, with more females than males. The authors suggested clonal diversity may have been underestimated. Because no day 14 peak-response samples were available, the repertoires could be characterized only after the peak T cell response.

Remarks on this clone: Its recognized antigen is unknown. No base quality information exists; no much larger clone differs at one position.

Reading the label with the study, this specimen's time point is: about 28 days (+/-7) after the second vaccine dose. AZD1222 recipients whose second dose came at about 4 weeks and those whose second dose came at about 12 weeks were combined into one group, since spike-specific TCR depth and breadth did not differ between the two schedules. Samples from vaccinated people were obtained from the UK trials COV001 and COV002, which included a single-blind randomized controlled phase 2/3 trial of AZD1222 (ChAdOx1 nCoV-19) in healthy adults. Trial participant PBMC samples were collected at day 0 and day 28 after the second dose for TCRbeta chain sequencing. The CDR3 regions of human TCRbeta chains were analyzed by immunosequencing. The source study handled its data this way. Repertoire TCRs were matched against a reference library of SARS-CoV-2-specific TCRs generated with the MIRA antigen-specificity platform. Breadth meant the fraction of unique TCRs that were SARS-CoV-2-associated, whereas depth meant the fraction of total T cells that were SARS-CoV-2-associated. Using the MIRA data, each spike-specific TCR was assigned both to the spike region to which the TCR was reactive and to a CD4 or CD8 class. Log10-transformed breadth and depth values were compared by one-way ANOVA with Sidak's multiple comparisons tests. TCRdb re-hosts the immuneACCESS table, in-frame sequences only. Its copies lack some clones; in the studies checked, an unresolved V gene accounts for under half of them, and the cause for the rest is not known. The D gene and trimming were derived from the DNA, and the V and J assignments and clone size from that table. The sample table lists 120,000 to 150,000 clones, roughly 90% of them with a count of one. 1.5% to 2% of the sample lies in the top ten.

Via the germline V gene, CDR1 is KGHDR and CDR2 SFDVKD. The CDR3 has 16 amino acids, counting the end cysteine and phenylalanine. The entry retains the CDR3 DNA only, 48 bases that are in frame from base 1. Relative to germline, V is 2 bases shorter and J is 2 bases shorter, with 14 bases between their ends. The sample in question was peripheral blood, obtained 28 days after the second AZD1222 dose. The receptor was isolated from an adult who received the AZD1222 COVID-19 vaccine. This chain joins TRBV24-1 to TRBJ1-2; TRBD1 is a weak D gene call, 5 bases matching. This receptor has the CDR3 CATSDSSRGANYGYTF. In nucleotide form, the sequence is TGTGCCACCAGTGATTCATCTAGGGGTGCCAACTATGGCTACACCTTC.